The T cell receptor beta chain under discussion was sequenced for a study of T cells in Graves' hyperthyroidism and ophthalmopathy. Study details: The blood sample was taken at first diagnosis, before treatment began.

The sample holds many counts of this clonotype. Its antigen remains unidentified. Trimming pared 5 bases from V and 0 bases from J, leaving 9 bases between. The CDR3 loop spans 13 amino acids. Germline assignment: CDR1 SGDLS and CDR2 YYNGEE. It was RNA transcripts that yielded the amplified TCR beta CDR3 regions. TCR CDR3 underwent first-round RT-PCR with the HTBI primer set. TCRdb reprocessed the multiplex PCR reads via MiXCR and lists one record per CDR3 protein. The table includes approximately 590,000 distinct CDR3 sequences, 15% to 18% detected once. Study-level results: Most expanded thyroid clonotypes above 0.001 recurred in blood.

Hyperthyroidism, newly diagnosed and lasting under 2 months, affected patients aged 18 to 65. The sequence was obtained from a woman in her 30s with Graves' hyperthyroidism. The V call is TRBV9, the J call TRBJ2-7; D remains ambiguous. Sequencing used blood. CDR3 residues: CASSVGGSYEQYF. In DNA, the CDR3 is TGTGCCAGCAGTGTTGGCGGCTCCTACGAGCAGTACTTC.